Below, 27 T cell receptor beta chains from the same sample are listed, as sequenced in a study of T cell changes during pregnancy in multiple sclerosis (dated by TCRdb to about 2019). Libraries were constructed by the immunoSEQ multiplex PCR assay. Sourced from immuneACCESS, this table was stored by TCRdb with only in-frame sequences that have V and J called. A share of the clones is absent; for the studies checked, an unresolved V gene accounts for under half, and the remainder has no known explanation. In this sample the table shows tens of thousands of clones, about nine tenths of which occur a single time. In total, the top ten clones hold roughly 1.3% of the sample. The specimen was peripheral blood, collected in the second trimester of pregnancy. Every receptor here comes from a female donor with multiple sclerosis, enrolled in a pregnancy study.

The CDR3 loop reads CASSEGLAGEDEQFF. The CDR3 region has the DNA TGCGCCAGCAGCGAGGGACTAGCGGGAGAGGATGAGCAGTTCTTC. The genes are TRBV5-1 and TRBJ2-1; 14 positions match TRBD2. The CDR3 extends over 15 amino acids. The V gene end was trimmed by 4 bases and the J gene end by 8 bases; junction bases not matched to a gene: 5. The V gene's germline CDR1 is SGHRS and CDR2 YFSETQ.

The rearrangement links TRBV27 to TRBJ2-1; D is possibly TRBD1 (6 bases). CDR3 length equals 18 residues. Deletions cut 5 bases from V and 1 base from J, with 21 bases between. Germline V gene lookup returns CDR1 MNHEY and CDR2 SMNVEV (reference sequence). In nucleotides, the CDR3 is TGTGCCAGCAGTCCCCGTCCCCCAGGGGCAGGGTCCTACAATGAGCAGTTCTTC. Its translation is CASSPRPPGAGSYNEQFF.

This rearrangement joins TRBV14 to TRBJ2-7; 7 bases are shared with TRBD1. The CDR3 is 15 residues long. The germline CDR1 and CDR2 sequences are SGHDN and FVKESK. V lost 5 bases and J lost 4; bases outside the gene matches: 11. The CDR3, as DNA: TGTGCCAGCAGCGATACTATCCCGGGACAGTACGAGCAGTACTTC. Its protein is CASSDTIPGQYEQYF. Variable domain in full (rest from reference TRBV14 and TRBJ2-7): EAGVTQFPSHSVIEKGQTVTLRCDPISGHDNLYWYRRVMGKEIKFLLHFVKESKQDESGMPNNRFLAERTGGTYSTLKVQPAELEDSGVYFCASSDTIPGQYEQYFGPGTRLTVT.

The chain has TRBV6-1 and TRBJ2-1; a weak D match, TRBD2 (6 bases). Germline values: CDR1 MNHNS, CDR2 SASEGT. This CDR3 is built from 15 residues. The ends were cut back, 6 bases at V and 7 bases at J, with 19 bases in the middle. CDR3: CASSRQLGTDNEQFF. As DNA, the CDR3 is TGTGCCAGCAGCAGACAGTTGGGGACTGATAATGAGCAGTTCTTC.

This chain uses TRBV13 with TRBJ2-7; 7 bases match TRBD2. The CDR3 covers 17 residues. Germline V lookup: CDR1 PRHDT, CDR2 FYEKMQ (reference sequence). Trimming removed 0 bases from V and 2 bases from J; junction bases left unmatched: 10. CDR3 amino acids: CASSLGPVAGVTYEQYF. The CDR3 bases are TGTGCCAGCAGCTTAGGCCCGGTAGCGGGTGTGACCTACGAGCAGTACTTC.

This clone was seen more than once but under ten times. The genes are TRBV7-9 and TRBJ2-7; possibly TRBD2 for D (6 bases). Trimming pared 5 bases from V and 2 bases from J, leaving 13 bases between. The CDR3 has 14 residues. Germline V gene lookup returns CDR1 SEHNR and CDR2 FQNEAQ (reference sequence). This chain's CDR3 is CASSAWTGAYEQYF. The CDR3 nucleotides are TGTGCCAGCAGCGCCTGGACGGGAGCCTACGAGCAGTACTTC.

J is TRBJ2-7 and V is TRBV4-1; 7 bases line up with TRBD1. V trimming: 0 bases; J trimming: 3 bases; junction bases outside the gene matches: 5. In germline, CDR1 is MGHRA, CDR2 YSYEKL. This CDR3 region has 15 residues. CDR3 region: CASSQEHRGVYEQYF. The CDR3 bases are TGCGCCAGCAGCCAAGAACACAGGGGAGTCTACGAGCAGTACTTC.

The V and J genes are TRBV6-5 and TRBJ1-1; D remains ambiguous. V lost 6 bases and J 6 bases, leaving 14 bases between the germline ends. This CDR3 spans 13 amino acids. Germline V gives CDR1 MNHEY, CDR2 SVGAGI. The DNA of the CDR3 is TGTGCCAGCAGGGCTATTTTGGGCGCTGAAGCTTTCTTT. Amino acid sequence: CASRAILGAEAFF.

V usage is TRBV7-2 and J usage is TRBJ2-2; TRBD2 might be the D (6 bases). V lost 6 bases and J lost 3, with 17 bases in between. The germline gives CDR1 SGHTA, CDR2 FQGNSA. CDR3 length equals 16 residues. This CDR3 reads CASSSGTGPHTGELFF. CDR3 DNA sequence: TGTGCCAGCAGTAGCGGTACCGGGCCACACACCGGGGAGCTGTTTTTT.

The chain has TRBV10-3 and TRBJ1-1, with D tentatively TRBD1 (6 bases). The CDR3 loop spans 15 amino acids. Trimming cost V 6 bases and J 0 bases, with 14 bases left between them. CDR1 is ENHRY, CDR2 SYGVKD, per germline. The CDR3 nucleotides are TGTGCCATCAGCGAAAGACAGGCCATGAACACTGAAGCTTTCTTT. Its translation: CAISERQAMNTEAFF.

The CDR3 DNA sequence: TGCGCCAGCAGTGATAACAGGGGGCAGGACAATGAGCAGTTCTTC. It is translated as CASSDNRGQDNEQFF. The genes are TRBV10-1 and TRBJ2-1, with 9 positions matching TRBD1. CDR3 size: 15 residues. V was clipped by 3 bases and J by 5 bases; unmatched bases: 5. Germline CDR1 WNHNN, CDR2 SYGVQD (reference sequence).

The chain links TRBV6-6 to TRBJ2-1; TRBD2 matches 13 bases. Trimming at V came to 4 bases and at J to 8 bases, leaving 5 bases not matched to a gene. Germline CDR1 reads MNHNY; CDR2 reads SVGAGI (reference sequence). The CDR3 covers 15 residues. In DNA, the CDR3 is TGTGCCAGCAGTTCGGGACTAGCGGGAATCGATGAGCAGTTCTTC. Translating it yields CASSSGLAGIDEQFF.

This chain's CDR3 is CASTPRASGTQQYF. CDR3 nucleotide sequence: TGTGCCAGCACCCCACGGGCTAGCGGGACCCAGCAGTACTTC. The chain has TRBV6-5 and TRBJ2-7, with 9 bases that match TRBD2. The CDR3 consists of 14 residues. Germline loops: CDR1 MNHEY, CDR2 SVGAGI. V shed 7 bases and J 8 bases; nucleotides not matched to a gene: 12.

V usage is TRBV18 and J usage is TRBJ2-6; 10 nucleotides match TRBD1. The junction had 11 bases not matched to a gene; V was cut back by 2 bases and J by 4 bases. This CDR3 is built from 19 residues. Germline CDR1 KGHSH, CDR2 LQKENI. DNA of the CDR3: TGTGCCAGCTCACCATATTCTTTCGGGACAGGGGACGGGGCCAACGTCCTGACTTTC. This gives the protein CASSPYSFGTGDGANVLTF.

The chain carries TRBV6-5 and TRBJ1-3; no clear D gene. The CDR3 length is 16 residues. V was trimmed by 2 bases and J by 0 bases, leaving 11 bases between them. CDR1 is MNHEY, CDR2 SVGAGI, per germline. The CDR3 here is CASSYGRAVSGNTIYF. The CDR3 nucleotides are TGTGCCAGCAGTTACGGGCGGGCCGTCTCTGGAAACACCATATATTTT.

This sequence joins TRBV30 and TRBJ2-7; TRBD1 might be the D (6 bases). Germline V gene lookup returns CDR1 GTSNPN and CDR2 SVGIG (reference sequence). CDR3 size: 14 residues. Trimming left V 5 bases short and J 6 bases short, with 20 bases between. Here the CDR3 reads CAWSKGTRGGEQYF. Written as DNA, the CDR3 is TGTGCCTGGTCGAAGGGGACAAGAGGAGGCGAGCAGTACTTC.

The chain combines TRBV7-2 with TRBJ1-1; D not certain. CDR1 is SGHTA and CDR2 is FQGNSA in the germline V gene. V dropped 4 bases and J dropped 4 bases, with 13 bases sitting between them. The CDR3 is made up of 14 amino acids. CDR3 amino acids: CASSYVIEGTEAFF. The CDR3 DNA follows: TGTGCCAGCAGCTACGTAATAGAGGGCACTGAAGCTTTCTTT.

The chain combines TRBV10-3 with TRBJ2-5; 9 bases map to TRBD2. Per the germline V gene, CDR1 is ENHRY and CDR2 is SYGVKD. V was clipped by 10 bases and J by 4 bases; unmatched bases: 10. This CDR3 spans 14 amino acids. The CDR3 nucleotides are TGTGCCACCCGGGGGACTAGCACCAGAGAGACCCAGTACTTC. It specifies CATRGTSTRETQYF.

V and J are TRBV11-2 and TRBJ2-2, with TRBD2 matching 10 bases. This CDR3 has 15 residues. The V gene end was trimmed by 3 bases and the J gene end by 5 bases; junction bases not matched to a gene: 3. Germline lookup yields CDR1 SGHAT and CDR2 FQNNGV. The CDR3 DNA reads TGTGCCAGCAGCTTTGGACTAGCGGAGACCGGGGAGCTGTTTTTT. It translates to CASSFGLAETGELFF.

The genes are TRBV30 and TRBJ2-7, with D uncertain. V shed 0 bases and J shed 6 bases, with 12 bases lying between them. This CDR3 is 13 amino acids long. The germline gives CDR1 GTSNPN, CDR2 SVGIG (reference sequence). This CDR3 is CAWSVLKYSEQYF. In DNA, the CDR3 is TGTGCCTGGAGTGTTCTGAAGTACTCCGAGCAGTACTTC. Based on the CDR3 plus reference TRBV30 and TRBJ2-7, the full variable domain is SQTIHQWPATLVQPVGSPLSLECTVEGTSNPNLYWYRQAAGRGLQLLFYSVGIGQISSEVPQNLSASRPQDRQFILSSKKLLLSDSGFYLCAWSVLKYSEQYFGPGTRLTVT.

This chain links TRBV6-1 with TRBJ1-2, with 9 bases that match TRBD1. The CDR3 consists of 16 residues. J gave up 4 bases and V 2 bases, and 8 bases lay outside the gene matches. CDR1 and CDR2 from the germline V gene are MNHNS and SASEGT. CDR3: CASSELGTGRGYGYTF. CDR3 bases: TGTGCCAGCAGTGAATTAGGGACAGGGAGAGGCTATGGCTACACCTTC.

This clone has a single count. The rearrangement joins TRBV19 to TRBJ2-1, with 8 nucleotides matching TRBD2. The J segment lost 12 bases and the V segment lost 5 bases, leaving 18 bases of the junction unmatched. This CDR3 has 16 residues. Germline assignment: CDR1 LNHDA and CDR2 SQIVND (reference sequence). CDR3 amino acids: CASSPLSERERHGQFF. CDR3 bases: TGTGCCAGTAGTCCCCTATCAGAGCGGGAGAGGCACGGGCAGTTCTTC.

The chain is built from TRBV4-1 and TRBJ1-1, with D perhaps TRBD1 (5 bases). Germline V CDR1 and CDR2: MGHRA, YSYEKL. The germline V and J ends were trimmed by 0 bases and 5 bases, with 13 bases remaining between them. CDR3 size: 15 residues. The CDR3 DNA reads TGCGCCAGCAGCCAAGAGGGGGGTGTAAGGACTGAAGCTTTCTTT. Its translation: CASSQEGGVRTEAFF.

The J gene is TRBJ2-3, the V gene TRBV4-1, with 14 bases fitting TRBD2. Trimming removed 4 bases from V and 6 bases from J; junction bases left unmatched: 12. Germline V gives CDR1 MGHRA, CDR2 YSYEKL. CDR3 length: 18 amino acids. The CDR3 loop is CASSLQAGTSGRADTQYF. The CDR3 DNA follows: TGCGCCAGCAGCCTTCAAGCCGGGACTAGCGGGAGAGCGGATACGCAGTATTTT.

The chain has TRBV5-4 and TRBJ1-2; D unclear. In germline, CDR1 is SGHNT, CDR2 YYREEE (reference sequence). The CDR3 consists of 13 residues. Trimming removed 0 bases at V and 6 bases at J, with 9 bases between. In nucleotides, the CDR3 is TGTGCCAGCAGCTTGGCCGGGGAGGATGGCTACACCTTC. It translates to CASSLAGEDGYTF.

The chain carries TRBV27 and TRBJ2-7; 10 bases align to TRBD2. V lost 3 bases, J lost 2 bases, and 16 bases stayed unmatched. Germline V gives CDR1 MNHEY, CDR2 SMNVEV (reference sequence). The CDR3 runs to 19 residues. This CDR3 reads CASSFGIAGGGESTYEQYF. CDR3 DNA sequence: TGTGCCAGCAGTTTCGGAATAGCGGGAGGAGGGGAGTCTACCTACGAGCAGTACTTC.

This rearrangement joins TRBV6-6 to TRBJ1-2; D not certain. Germline loops: CDR1 MNHNY, CDR2 SVGAGI (reference sequence). The CDR3 contains 14 residues. Trimming shortened V by 5 bases and J by 5 bases, and 15 bases separated the two germline ends. The CDR3 sequence is CASSTPDSFYGYTF. The CDR3 nucleotides read TGTGCCAGCAGTACACCGGACTCCTTTTATGGCTACACCTTC.